Sequencing of this T cell receptor (beta chain) was carried out in a study of molecular identifiers for immune sequencing clone quantification. This clonotype has a handful of counts. Its specificity is not known. It was with previously described methods and listed TCR primers that bulk TCR libraries were made. TCRdb re-derived calls from the PCR reads in MiXCR, one entry per CDR3 protein. This sample has roughly 300,000 distinct CDR3 sequences, with roughly a quarter found just once. Naive CD8 T cell sorting was performed on the CD8+CD4-CCR7+CD45RA+ phenotype. Notes on the study in general: One cell's worth of spiked Jurkat TCR RNA was reportedly detectable among roughly 1 million naive cells. Under 1% of molecules in naive cells, but over 99% of effector molecules, belonged to clones above 20 RNA copies.

Trimming removed 4 bases from V and 0 bases from J; junction bases left unmatched: 7. From germline, CDR1 is MNHNS and CDR2 SASEGT. This CDR3 has 17 amino acids. The chain has TRBV6-1 and TRBJ2-3, with 10 positions matching TRBD2. The sequence came from a human donor in good health. Some libraries in this study had Jurkat cell RNA spiked in. Sequences were obtained from naive CD8+ T cells from blood, with Jurkat cell RNA spiked in. Subset described: FACS-sorted CD8+CD4-CCR7+CD45RA+ naive T cells. This chain's CDR3 is CASSALGLAPSTDTQYF. The CDR3 coding sequence is TGTGCCAGCAGTGCCCTGGGACTAGCGCCGAGCACAGATACGCAGTATTTT.